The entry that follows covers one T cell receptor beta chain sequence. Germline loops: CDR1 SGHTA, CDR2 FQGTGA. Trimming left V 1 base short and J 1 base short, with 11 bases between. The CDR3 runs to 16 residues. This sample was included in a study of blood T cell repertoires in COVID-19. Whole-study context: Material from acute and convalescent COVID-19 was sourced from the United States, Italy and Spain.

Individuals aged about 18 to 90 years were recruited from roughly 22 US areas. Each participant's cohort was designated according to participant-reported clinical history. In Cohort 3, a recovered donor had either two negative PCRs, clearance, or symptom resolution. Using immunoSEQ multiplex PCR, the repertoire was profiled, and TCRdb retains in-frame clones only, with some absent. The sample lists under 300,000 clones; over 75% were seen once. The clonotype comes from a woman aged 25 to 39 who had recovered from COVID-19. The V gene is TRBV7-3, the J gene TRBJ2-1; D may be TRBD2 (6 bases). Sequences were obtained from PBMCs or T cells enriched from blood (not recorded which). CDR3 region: CASSLSLGGSYNEQFF. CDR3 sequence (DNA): TGTGCCAGCAGCTTAAGTCTTGGGGGGTCCTACAATGAGCAGTTCTTC.